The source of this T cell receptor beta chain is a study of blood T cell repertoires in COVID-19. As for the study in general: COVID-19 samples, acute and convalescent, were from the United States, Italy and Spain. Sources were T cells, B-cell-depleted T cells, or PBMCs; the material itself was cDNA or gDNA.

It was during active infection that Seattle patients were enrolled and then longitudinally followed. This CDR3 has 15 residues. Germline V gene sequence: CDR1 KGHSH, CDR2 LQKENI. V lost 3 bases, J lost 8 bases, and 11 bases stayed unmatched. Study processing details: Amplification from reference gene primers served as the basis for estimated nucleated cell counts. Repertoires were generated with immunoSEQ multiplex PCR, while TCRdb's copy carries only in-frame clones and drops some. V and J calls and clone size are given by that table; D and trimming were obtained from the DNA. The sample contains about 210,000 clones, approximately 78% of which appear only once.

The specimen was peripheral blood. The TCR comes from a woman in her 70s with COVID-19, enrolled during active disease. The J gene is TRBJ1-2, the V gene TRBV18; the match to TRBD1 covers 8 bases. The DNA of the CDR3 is TGTGCCAGCTCACCCTTGGGACAGGAGGCGGCGGGCTACACCTTC. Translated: CASSPLGQEAAGYTF.